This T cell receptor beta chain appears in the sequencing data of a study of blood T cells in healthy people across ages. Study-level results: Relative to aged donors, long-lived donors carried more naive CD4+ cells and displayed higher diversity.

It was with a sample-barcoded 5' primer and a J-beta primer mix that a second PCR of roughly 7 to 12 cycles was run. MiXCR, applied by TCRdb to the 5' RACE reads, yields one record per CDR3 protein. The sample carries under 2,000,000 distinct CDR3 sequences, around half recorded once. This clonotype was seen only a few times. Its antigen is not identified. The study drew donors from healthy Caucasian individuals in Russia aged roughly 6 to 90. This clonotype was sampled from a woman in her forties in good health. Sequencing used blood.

The CDR3 here is CASSFNRGYTF. The CDR3 bases are TGTGCCAGCAGTTTCAACCGGGGCTACACCTTC. This chain links TRBV28 with TRBJ1-2; D not certain. This CDR3 has 11 amino acids. The ends were cut back, 3 bases at V and 8 bases at J, with 7 bases in the middle. CDR1 is MDHEN, CDR2 SYDVKM, per germline.